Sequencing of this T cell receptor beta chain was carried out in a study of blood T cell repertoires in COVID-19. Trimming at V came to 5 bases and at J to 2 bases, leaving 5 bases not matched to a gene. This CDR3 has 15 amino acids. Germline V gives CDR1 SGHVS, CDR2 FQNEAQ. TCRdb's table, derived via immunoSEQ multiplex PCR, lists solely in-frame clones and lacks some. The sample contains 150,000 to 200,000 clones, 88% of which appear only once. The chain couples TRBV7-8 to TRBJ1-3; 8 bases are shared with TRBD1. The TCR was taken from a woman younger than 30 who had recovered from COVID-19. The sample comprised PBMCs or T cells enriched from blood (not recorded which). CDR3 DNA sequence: TGTGCCAGCAGCACAAGGACAGGGACTGGAAACACCATATATTTT. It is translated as CASSTRTGTGNTIYF.